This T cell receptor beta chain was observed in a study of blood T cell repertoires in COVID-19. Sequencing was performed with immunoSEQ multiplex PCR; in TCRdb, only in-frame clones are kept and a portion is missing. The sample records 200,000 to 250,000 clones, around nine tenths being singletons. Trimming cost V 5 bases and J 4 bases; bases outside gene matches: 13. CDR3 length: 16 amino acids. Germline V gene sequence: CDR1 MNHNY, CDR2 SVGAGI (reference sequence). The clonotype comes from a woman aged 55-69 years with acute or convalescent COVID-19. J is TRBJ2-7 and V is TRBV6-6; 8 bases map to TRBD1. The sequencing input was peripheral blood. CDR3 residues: CASSRRSPGGGYEQYF. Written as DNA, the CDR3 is TGTGCCAGCAGTCGACGATCGCCAGGGGGCGGGTACGAGCAGTACTTC.